These 5 T cell receptor beta chains share one sample of origin, sequenced in a study of Graves' ophthalmopathy and Graves' hyperthyroidism. RNA transcripts yielded amplified TCR beta CDR3 regions. The authors performed first-round RT-PCR with HTBI primers and then a second-round multiplex PCR. TCRdb re-called the multiplex PCR reads through MiXCR, storing one row per CDR3 protein. The table shows hundreds of thousands of distinct CDR3 sequences, with around 40% occurring only once. The sequencing sample was made of peripheral blood. The receptors were gathered from an adult man with Graves' ophthalmopathy.

The chain couples TRBV7-9 to TRBJ2-5, with 9 bases lining up with TRBD2. Unmatched junction bases numbered 7, after V lost 6 bases and J lost 5 bases. The germline V gene has CDR1 SEHNR and CDR2 FQNEAQ (reference sequence). The CDR3 spans 14 residues. The CDR3 reads CASRPGLAVETQYF. The CDR3 DNA follows: TGTGCCAGCAGGCCGGGACTAGCAGTTGAGACCCAGTACTTC.

In the case of this clonotype: Because it lacks the conserved phenylalanine or tryptophan at the end, this CDR3 is likely a read error. The chain combines TRBV20-1 with TRBJ2-5, with TRBD1 identical over 11 bases. The length of the CDR3 is 14 residues. Germline V gives CDR1 DFQATT, CDR2 SNEGSKA (reference sequence). Trimming took 1 base from V and 5 from J; bases not matched to a gene: 3. The CDR3 nucleotides read TGCAGTGCTAGAGCGGACAGGGGGCTGGAGACCCAGTACGTC. This codes for CSARADRGLETQYV.

The chain has TRBV7-9 and TRBJ2-6; no firm D call. The V gene's germline CDR1 is SEHNR and CDR2 FQNEAQ (reference sequence). V was trimmed by 5 bases and J by 16 bases, leaving 15 bases between them. This CDR3 comprises 12 residues. Here the CDR3 reads CASSHNGLKLTF. The CDR3 nucleotides read TGTGCCAGCAGCCATAATGGGCTAAAGCTGACTTTC.

This clonotype came up once. The chain has TRBV20-1 and TRBJ1-5; 11 bases line up with TRBD1. CDR1 and CDR2 from the germline V gene are DFQATT and SNEGSKA (reference sequence). V shed 1 base and J 4 bases; nucleotides not matched to a gene: 9. This CDR3 has 17 residues. CDR3 coding DNA: TGCAGTGCTAGAGTAATCTTGGGGACAGGGGGAAATCAGCCCCAGCATTTT. Protein product: CSARVILGTGGNQPQHF.

CDR3 DNA sequence: TGCAGCGTTGACTTCAGGGGAACTGAAGCTTTCTTT. Translation: CSVDFRGTEAFF. The chain employs TRBV29-1 and TRBJ1-1, with TRBD1 as a possible D gene (6 bases). The CDR3 totals 12 residues. Germline-derived CDR1 and CDR2 are SQVTM and ANQGSEA. With 3 bases removed from V and 5 bases from J, the gap between germline ends came to 10 bases.